The 3 T cell receptor beta chains in this list originate from one sample, sequenced in a study of shared clonotypes between healthy human individuals. Assay: immunoSEQ multiplex PCR; the TCRdb copy retains only in-frame clones and omits some. The data contain 400,000 to 500,000 clones, less than 80% of them seen just once; the ten biggest clones take up 10% to 15%. Input material: PBMCs. These receptors were obtained from a woman in her 40s in good health. Some clones in this sample may be carry-over from other donors' samples.

The chain recombines TRBV2 with TRBJ2-5; tentatively, D is TRBD2 (6 bases). This CDR3 has 18 residues. Trimming removed 2 bases at V and 1 base at J, with 20 bases between. Germline V gene sequence: CDR1 SNHLY, CDR2 FYNNEI. The CDR3 is CASSERLGLAGTQETQYF. CDR3 DNA: TGTGCCAGCAGTGAACGGTTAGGTCTGGCGGGGACCCAAGAGACCCAGTACTTC.

The genes are TRBV30 and TRBJ2-1; D ambiguous. V was pared by 4 bases and J by 5 bases, with 6 bases between. In germline, CDR1 is GTSNPN, CDR2 SVGIG (reference sequence). The CDR3 is 11 amino acids. The CDR3, as DNA: TGTGCCTGGACGAATAACAATGAGCAGTTCTTC. Translating gives CAWTNNNEQFF.

The genes are TRBV18 and TRBJ2-3, with 9 bases matching TRBD1. The J segment lost 0 bases and the V segment lost 4 bases, leaving 5 bases of the junction unmatched. Germline values: CDR1 KGHSH, CDR2 LQKENI. The CDR3 contains 16 residues. The CDR3 loop reads CASSQGTGRSTDTQYF. CDR3 DNA: TGTGCCAGCTCACAGGGGACAGGGAGGAGCACAGATACGCAGTATTTT.